The source of this T cell receptor (beta chain) is a study of Graves' ophthalmopathy and Graves' hyperthyroidism. Study information: Peripheral blood sampling occurred at initial diagnosis, before any treatment.

This clonotype was recorded many times. The antigen is unknown. Germline V gene sequence: CDR1 SGHKS, CDR2 YYEKEE (reference sequence). CDR3 length: 15 amino acids. Trimming took 4 bases from V and 5 from J, leaving 19 bases between them. Findings of the study overall: Detected in blood as well were most expanded thyroid clonotypes with frequency above 0.001.

Amplification of TCR beta CDR3 regions used RNA transcripts. RT-PCR in the first round used HTBI primers; a second-round multiplex PCR followed. Via MiXCR, TCRdb re-called the multiplex PCR reads, giving one row per CDR3 protein. Of under 250,000 distinct CDR3 sequences detected, 25% to 30% appear once; the ten largest clones hold 9.1%. Ophthalmopathy donors were characterized by moderate-to-severe activity, CAS of at least 3, NOSPECS of at least 4, and duration under 3 months. This receptor was identified in a man in his fifties or sixties with Graves' ophthalmopathy. This chain connects TRBV5-5 to TRBJ2-7, with D maybe TRBD1 (6 bases). Sample: peripheral blood. The chain's CDR3 is CASSPNAGVPNEQYF. The CDR3 DNA reads TGTGCCAGCAGCCCGAATGCAGGGGTCCCCAACGAGCAGTACTTC.